Here is one T cell receptor (beta chain) with its context. As yet, its antigen is unknown. The CDR3 has 14 amino acids. With 6 bases clipped from V and 10 bases from J, the junction kept 11 bases outside the gene matches. CDR1 and CDR2 from the germline V gene are MNHEY and SMNVEV (reference sequence). Method: immunoSEQ multiplex PCR; TCRdb's copy keeps in-frame clones and lacks some. The sample has 2 million to 3 million clones; approximately 93% are singletons. This entry belongs to a study of shared clonotypes between healthy human individuals. Looking at the study overall: A few men and two women, aged 18 to 49, were donors. General study results and limits: The study generally estimated greater richness for naive than memory subsets.

This clonotype originated in a young man in good health. Some clones in this sample may be carry-over from other donors' samples. Material for sequencing was naive CD4+ T cells from PBMCs. Stated subset: CD45RA+ positively selected. The rearrangement joins TRBV27 to TRBJ1-4; 7 bases map to TRBD1. In DNA, the CDR3 is TGTGCCAGCAGAATCTATGACAGGGTTGGAAAACTGTTTTTT. This codes for CASRIYDRVGKLFF.